This passage covers 17 T cell receptor beta chains from one sample sequenced in a study of T cells in Graves' hyperthyroidism and ophthalmopathy. RNA transcripts gave rise to amplified TCR beta CDR3 regions. During a first-round RT-PCR of the TCR CDR3, the HTBI primer set was used. A single record per CDR3 protein comes from TCRdb applying MiXCR to the multiplex PCR reads. This sample carries about 740,000 distinct CDR3 sequences, less than 15% of them seen once, and the ten largest clones take roughly 10%. The material sequenced was blood. The receptors shown here come from a woman aged 18 to 35 with Graves' hyperthyroidism.

In this sample, this clonotype turned up many times. The rearrangement links TRBV6-1 to TRBJ1-4; 9 bases are a match to TRBD1. The V gene's germline CDR1 is MNHNS and CDR2 SASEGT. CDR3 size: 15 residues. The V gene end was trimmed by 5 bases and the J gene end by 6 bases; junction bases not matched to a gene: 7. Written as DNA, the CDR3 is TGTGCCAGCAGTCCCCTGACAGGGGGTGATGAAAAACTGTTTTTT. It codes for CASSPLTGGDEKLFF.

This clonotype was observed a few times. The rearrangement links TRBV29-1 to TRBJ2-3; no clear D gene. The CDR3 runs 15 residues. V was pared by 2 bases and J by 1 base, with 13 bases between. Germline loops: CDR1 SQVTM, CDR2 ANQGSEA. In DNA, the CDR3 is TGCAGCGTTGAAAGTTTTTCCCCACGCACAGATACGCAGTATTTT. The encoded protein is CSVESFSPRTDTQYF.

The CDR3 nucleotides are TGTGCCAGTAGTATTCCCCCTCGGACAGGGGCTGGATGGGCGTACAATCAGCCCCAGCATTTT. It translates to CASSIPPRTGAGWAYNQPQHF. The V call is TRBV19, the J call TRBJ1-5; TRBD1 agrees at 9 bases. This CDR3 is 21 amino acids long. Unmatched junction bases numbered 21, after V lost 3 bases and J lost 3 bases. Germline V gene sequence: CDR1 LNHDA, CDR2 SQIVND (reference sequence).

The rearrangement joins TRBV5-1 to TRBJ1-2; TRBD1 agrees at 7 bases. CDR3 length: 16 amino acids. Germline V gene lookup returns CDR1 SGHRS and CDR2 YFSETQ. Germline trimming cut 0 bases from V and 2 bases from J; bases unmatched to any gene: 7. CDR3: CASSLVSGTANYGYTF. The DNA of the CDR3 is TGCGCCAGCAGCTTGGTTAGCGGGACAGCAAACTATGGCTACACCTTC.

The table lists this clonotype with many counts. The V gene is TRBV3-1, the J gene TRBJ2-6; 7 bases agree with TRBD2. This CDR3 has 17 amino acids. Looked up from germline, CDR1 is LGHDT and CDR2 is YNNKEL (reference sequence). The V and J ends lost 4 bases and 3 bases, in that order; junction bases with no gene match: 9. CDR3 sequence (DNA): TGTGCCAGCAGCCCCTTAGGGAGGGCTGGTGGGGCCAACGTCCTGACTTTC. It translates to CASSPLGRAGGANVLTF.

The chain employs TRBV5-6 and TRBJ2-1, with D unclear. Germline assignment: CDR1 SGHDT and CDR2 YYEEEE. The length of the CDR3 is 12 residues. V was clipped by 0 bases and J by 9 bases, with 7 bases between them. CDR3 in DNA: TGTGCCAGCAGCTTGGAAGCAACTGAGCAGTTCTTC. Its translation is CASSLEATEQFF.

This clonotype was counted at least ten times. The gene calls are TRBV30 and TRBJ1-2, with D perhaps TRBD1 (6 bases). The V end lost 7 bases, the J end lost 4 bases, and 22 bases lay between the germline ends. The CDR3 has 15 amino acids. The germline CDR1 and CDR2 sequences are GTSNPN and SVGIG (reference sequence). In DNA, the CDR3 is TGTGCCTACGGACAGCACCCCCCCGAAAGCTATGGCTACACCTTC. This sequence encodes CAYGQHPPESYGYTF.

This clonotype was found many times. The rearrangement joins TRBV24-1 to TRBJ1-1; tentative D call: TRBD1 (5 bases). V lost 4 bases and J lost 5, with 13 bases in between. This CDR3 spans 14 amino acids. Germline loops: CDR1 KGHDR, CDR2 SFDVKD. The CDR3 reads CATSDSDSRTEAFF. CDR3 coding DNA: TGTGCCACCAGTGACTCCGACAGTAGAACTGAAGCTTTCTTT.

This clonotype has a single count. J is TRBJ2-1 and V is TRBV27, with 10 bases lining up with TRBD1. The CDR3 has 17 amino acids. Germline trimming cut 4 bases from V and 7 bases from J; bases unmatched to any gene: 13. Looked up from germline, CDR1 is MNHEY and CDR2 is SMNVEV (reference sequence). DNA for the CDR3: TGTGCCAGCAGTTCCCCGCACGACAGGGGGCTTTCGAATGAGCAGTTCTTC. Its translation is CASSSPHDRGLSNEQFF.

This clonotype appeared many times. The chain uses TRBV29-1 and TRBJ1-1; 7 bases are a match to TRBD1. In germline, CDR1 is SQVTM, CDR2 ANQGSEA. The V gene end was trimmed by 4 bases and the J gene end by 5 bases; junction bases not matched to a gene: 10. This CDR3 contains 14 residues. The CDR3 DNA follows: TGCAGCGTTGGCCGACAGGGTAGGTGGACTGAAGCTTTCTTT. Amino acid sequence: CSVGRQGRWTEAFF.

Ten or more counts support this clonotype. The chain employs TRBV7-8 and TRBJ2-2; a weak D match, TRBD2 (7 bases). The CDR3 has 16 amino acids. Between the trimmed V and J ends, which lost 5 bases and 4 bases, there was a span of 17 bases. The germline CDR1 and CDR2 sequences are SGHVS and FQNEAQ. CDR3 amino acids: CASSVKGGTVTGELFF. In DNA form, the CDR3 reads TGTGCCAGCAGCGTAAAGGGGGGGACGGTCACCGGGGAGCTGTTTTTT.

This sequence joins TRBV12-3 or TRBV12-4 and TRBJ1-1, with 7 bases lining up with TRBD1. This CDR3 is 16 amino acids long. The V segment lost 7 bases and the J segment 1 base; nucleotides outside the gene matches: 12. The CDR3 DNA follows: TGTGCCAGCACCAACCCCCACAGGGGAGAGAACACTGAAGCTTTCTTT. Translated: CASTNPHRGENTEAFF.

This clonotype has a count of ten or more. The chain employs TRBV6-1 and TRBJ1-4, with TRBD1 as a possible D gene (5 bases). V lost 5 bases to trimming and J lost 0 bases, with 13 bases between them. The CDR3 is 16 amino acids. Germline V gene sequence: CDR1 MNHNS, CDR2 SASEGT. The CDR3 region is CASSWGEASTNEKLFF. The CDR3 DNA reads as TGTGCCAGCAGTTGGGGGGAAGCTTCAACTAATGAAAAACTGTTTTTT.

The chain links TRBV6-1 to TRBJ2-7, with 8 nucleotides matching TRBD2. Germline V gene data show CDR1 as MNHNS and CDR2 as SASEGT. The trim removed 6 bases at V and 2 bases at J, leaving 9 bases unmatched. CDR3 length: 15 amino acids. For the CDR3, the DNA is TGTGCCAGCAGGGACCGGGGGGGGAATGCCTACGAGCAGTACTTC. Amino acids: CASRDRGGNAYEQYF.

V usage is TRBV29-1 and J usage is TRBJ2-7; D may be TRBD2 (6 bases). With 6 bases removed from V and 4 bases from J, the gap between germline ends came to 13 bases. Germline CDR1 is SQVTM and CDR2 is ANQGSEA. The CDR3 totals 12 residues. The CDR3 spells CSVTPEGYEQYF. CDR3 nucleotide sequence: TGCAGCGTGACCCCGGAGGGATACGAGCAGTACTTC.

This clonotype appeared many times. This chain links TRBV27 with TRBJ2-3, with 12 positions matching TRBD2. The CDR3 has 16 amino acids. V lost 3 bases to trimming and J lost 6 bases; unmatched junction nucleotides: 7. The germline V gene has CDR1 MNHEY and CDR2 SMNVEV (reference sequence). CDR3: CASSLGLAGLLDTQYF. Here the CDR3 DNA reads TGTGCCAGCAGTTTGGGACTAGCGGGTTTGTTGGATACGCAGTATTTT.

The rearrangement links TRBV6-1 to TRBJ2-5; unclear D gene. The V gene's germline CDR1 is MNHNS and CDR2 SASEGT. V was cut by 7 bases and J by 0 bases, with 15 bases left in between. This CDR3 region has 15 residues. In DNA, the CDR3 is TGTGCCAGCACCGGAAGGGCGCTTTACCAAGAGACCCAGTACTTC. Translating gives CASTGRALYQETQYF.